This T cell receptor beta chain came from a study of technical replicates of blood from a few donors. Here immunoSEQ multiplex PCR was the method, and the copy in TCRdb shows in-frame clones only, minus some. The table records 50,000 to 80,000 clones, around 87% of them present only once. Germline lookup yields CDR1 MNHNY and CDR2 SVGAGI (reference sequence). CDR3 length equals 15 residues. With V trimmed by 5 bases and J by 0 bases, 6 bases remained unmatched. This clonotype originated in a human donor in good health. Some clones in this sample may be carry-over from other donors' samples. Sequencing used PBMCs. The chain couples TRBV6-6 to TRBJ1-1, with 7 bases aligning to TRBD1. CDR3 nucleotide sequence: TGTGCCAGCAGTCGGCAGGGGGACATGAACACTGAAGCTTTCTTT. Its protein product is CASSRQGDMNTEAFF.